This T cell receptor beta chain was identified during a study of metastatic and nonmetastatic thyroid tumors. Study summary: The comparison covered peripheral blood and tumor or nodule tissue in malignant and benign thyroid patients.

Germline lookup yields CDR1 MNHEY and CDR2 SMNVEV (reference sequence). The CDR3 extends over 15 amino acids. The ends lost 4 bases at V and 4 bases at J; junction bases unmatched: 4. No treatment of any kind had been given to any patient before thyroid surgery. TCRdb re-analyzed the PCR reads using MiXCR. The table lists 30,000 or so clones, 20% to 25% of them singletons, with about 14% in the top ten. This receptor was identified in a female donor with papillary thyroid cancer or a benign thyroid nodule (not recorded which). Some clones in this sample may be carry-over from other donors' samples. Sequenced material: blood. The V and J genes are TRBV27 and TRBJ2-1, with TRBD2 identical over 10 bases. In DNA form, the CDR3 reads TGTGCCAGCAGTTCCCGGACTAGCGGATACAATGAGCAGTTCTTC. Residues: CASSSRTSGYNEQFF.